Included here is one T cell receptor beta chain sequence, with context. Its antigen is still unknown. This sample was included in a study of cytomegalovirus exposure and HLA in healthy donors. Study results and limitations: V segments that were indistinguishable, TRBV6-2 and TRBV6-3 among them, were omitted from analysis. Rarity held for most TCR sequences, but there were some public TCRs that occurred in many donors.

As for the donors, each was a healthy bone marrow donor. PCR primers comprised 60 Vbeta and 13 Jbeta primers. The repertoire was sequenced with immunoSEQ multiplex PCR; TCRdb's copy has only in-frame clones and lacks some. The table shows approximately 220,000 clones, with 75% to 90% occurring only once. The CDR3 consists of 15 residues. Germline V CDR1 and CDR2: LGHNA, YNFKEQ. Deletions cut 4 bases from V and 0 bases from J, with 10 bases between. The V and J genes are TRBV4-2 and TRBJ2-1, with TRBD2 as a possible D gene (5 bases). Sequenced material: PBMCs. This receptor was taken from a boy between 2 and 15 years old in good health and CMV-seronegative. Here the CDR3 DNA reads TGTGCCAGCAGCCTCGACCGGGACTCCTACAATGAGCAGTTCTTC. Protein: CASSLDRDSYNEQFF.